This T cell receptor (beta chain) was profiled in a study of T-cell reconstitution after alpha-beta-depleted transplantation in children. Study-level points and caveats: Reported findings indicate that, about two months after transplant, alpha-beta T cells came from several hundred expanded clones, which were derived from non-depleted graft cells. T-cell numbers and diversity one year post-transplant derived largely from freshly generated T cells. Recipient T cells and thymic progenitors that survived gave rise to the high TCRbeta diversity observed at day 60 in some patients.

Concerning this clonotype itself: The antigen is undetermined.

Unique molecular identifiers tagged the TCRbeta library. Via MiXCR, TCRdb re-called the PCR reads, giving one row per CDR3 protein. The profile shows 210,000 or so distinct CDR3 sequences, under 13% of them singletons. The germline V and J ends were trimmed by 4 bases and 0 bases, with 13 bases remaining between them. The CDR3 extends over 17 amino acids. CDR1 is LGHDT and CDR2 is YNNKEL in the germline V gene (reference sequence). This TCR was recovered from a child in the first two years of life with acute myeloid leukemia, due to receive a stem cell transplant. This chain joins TRBV3-1 and TRBJ2-6; D gene uncertain. Here the sequenced sample was PBMCs, taken before TCRalphabeta/CD19-depleted stem cell transplant. The CDR3 DNA follows: TGTGCCAGCAGCCTCATAGGGCGGCCCTCTGGGGCCAACGTCCTGACTTTC. Its translation: CASSLIGRPSGANVLTF.